The 5 T cell receptor beta chains presented below share a single source sample, sequenced in a study of blood T cells in healthy people across ages (dated by TCRdb to about 2015). To prepare the library, 5' RACE was applied. The listed sequencing device is Illumina HiSeq 2500. A second about 7 to 12 cycle PCR used a sample-barcoded 5' primer and a J-beta primer mix. Using fastp trimming at Q25 and MiXCR clonotype assembly, TCRdb reanalyzed the public sequencing data and kept in-frame beta chains. Each entry merges the rows of one CDR3 protein and shows their most common DNA and genes. The table for this sample lists some 1.5 million distinct CDR3 sequences; roughly 27% of them were counted only once. The top ten constitute more than 6% of the sample. Material for sequencing was blood. The receptors were gathered from a woman aged 25 to 39 in good health.

The chain uses TRBV9 and TRBJ2-5, with D hard to call. Germline CDR1 reads SGDLS; CDR2 reads YYNGEE. The CDR3 length is 12 residues. V was clipped by 10 bases and J by 3 bases, with 13 bases between them. The DNA for the CDR3 is TGTGCCCTAGGTTCCCCTGAAGAGACCCAGTACTTC. Amino acids: CALGSPEETQYF.

This clonotype was counted between two and nine times. V is TRBV4-2 and J is TRBJ1-4; possible D gene TRBD1, 6 bases. V lost 5 bases, J lost 5 bases, and 15 bases lay in between. Germline loops: CDR1 LGHNA, CDR2 YNFKEQ. The CDR3 runs to 15 residues. DNA for the CDR3: TGTGCCAGCAGCTTTGGACAGCCTCTCAATGAAAAACTGTTTTTT. This gives the protein CASSFGQPLNEKLFF.

As to this clonotype: One base away lies a much larger clone, so this may be a sequencing read error. The chain uses TRBV12-3 or TRBV12-4 and TRBJ2-5; D may be TRBD2 (6 bases). The CDR3 runs 13 residues. The CDR3 DNA reads as TGTACCAGCAGTTTAGCGGTCCGAGAGACCCAGTACTTC. Its protein product is CTSSLAVRETQYF.

This clonotype was counted only a few times. V usage is TRBV20-1 and J usage is TRBJ1-2; D unclear. The CDR3 covers 17 residues. CDR1 and CDR2 from the germline V gene are DFQATT and SNEGSKA (reference sequence). Trimming shortened V by 5 bases and J by 2 bases, and 24 bases separated the two germline ends. The CDR3 loop reads CSAPLLFSENENYGYTF. For the CDR3, the DNA is TGCAGTGCTCCACTCCTTTTCTCGGAGAATGAAAACTATGGCTACACCTTC.

This rearrangement joins TRBV6-1 to TRBJ2-1; no reliable D call. V was cut by 2 bases and J by 0 bases, with 11 bases left in between. Germline CDR1 is MNHNS and CDR2 is SASEGT. There are 16 residues in the CDR3. As DNA, the CDR3 is TGTGCCAGCAGTGAATACGGAGTTAGCTCCTACAATGAGCAGTTCTTC. It codes for CASSEYGVSSYNEQFF.